These 28 T cell receptor beta chains came from one sample sequenced in a study of breast tumors, draining lymph nodes, adjacent tissues. The lymph nodes were axillary draining lymph nodes from breast cancer patients. TCRdb used MiXCR to reprocess the multiplex PCR reads, holding one entry per CDR3 protein. The sample holds approximately 90,000 distinct CDR3 sequences; about 27% are singletons and the top ten take more than 7%. Material: axillary lymph node tissue. The receptors derive from a female donor with breast cancer. Some clones in this sample may be carry-over from other donors' samples.

The genes are TRBV6-1 and TRBJ2-4, with 7 bases identical to TRBD1. Trimming at V came to 5 bases and at J to 9 bases, leaving 7 bases not matched to a gene. Germline CDR1 reads MNHNS; CDR2 reads SASEGT. CDR3 length: 13 residues. The CDR3 coding sequence is TGTGCCAGCAGTCCCGGGACAGTGGCCATTCAGTACTTC. This codes for CASSPGTVAIQYF.

This clonotype was detected many times. The chain uses TRBV3-1 and TRBJ2-3; D tentatively reads TRBD1 or TRBD2 (7 bases each). Trimming took 5 bases from V and 0 from J, leaving 21 bases between them. The CDR3 runs to 18 residues. Germline assignment: CDR1 LGHDT and CDR2 YNNKEL (reference sequence). The CDR3 spells CASSERGGGSYSTDTQYF. CDR3 nucleotide sequence: TGTGCCAGCAGCGAAAGAGGGGGCGGGAGCTATAGCACAGATACGCAGTATTTT.

V and J are TRBV5-5 and TRBJ2-3; tentatively, D is TRBD2 (5 bases). Germline assignment: CDR1 SGHKS and CDR2 YYEKEE (reference sequence). V was cut by 4 bases and J by 7 bases, with 16 bases left in between. The CDR3 runs 14 residues. As DNA, the CDR3 is TGTGCCAGCAGCCTGAGCGGTGGAACAAATACGCAGTATTTT. Amino acids: CASSLSGGTNTQYF.

This clonotype was picked up many times. The chain couples TRBV27 to TRBJ1-5, with TRBD1 as a possible D gene (6 bases). Trimming cost V 3 bases and J 6 bases, with 12 bases left between them. CDR1 and CDR2 from the germline V gene are MNHEY and SMNVEV (reference sequence). The CDR3 spans 14 residues. The CDR3 here is CASSFSGGLQPQHF. The DNA for the CDR3 is TGTGCCAGCAGTTTTTCCGGGGGCCTTCAGCCCCAGCATTTT.

The chain recombines TRBV7-9 with TRBJ1-2; 12 bases match TRBD1. V was pared by 5 bases and J by 8 bases, with 6 bases of the junction left unmatched. From germline, CDR1 is SEHNR and CDR2 FQNEAQ (reference sequence). The CDR3 runs 14 residues. The CDR3 DNA is TGTGCCAGCAGCCAGGGACAGGGGGCAGACGGCTACACCTTC. Translating gives CASSQGQGADGYTF.

About this clonotype: At one end, the junction sequence differs from germline, possibly due to a read error. The chain joins TRBV10-3 to TRBJ2-7, with a possible D match to TRBD1 (5 bases). Germline values: CDR1 ENHRY, CDR2 SYGVKD. The CDR3 runs to 14 residues. CDR3: CTISETGQYNEQYF. DNA of the CDR3: TGTACCATCAGTGAAACAGGACAATACAATGAACAGTACTTC.

The sample holds many counts of this clonotype. The V call is TRBV11-2, the J call TRBJ2-3; D ambiguous. CDR3 length: 15 residues. V dropped 1 base and J dropped 0 bases, with 8 bases sitting between them. Germline loops: CDR1 SGHAT, CDR2 FQNNGV. The CDR3 coding sequence is TGTGCCAGCAGCTTAGGGTTGCGGAGCACAGATACGCAGTATTTT. It is translated as CASSLGLRSTDTQYF. The full variable domain, in which reference TRBV11-2 and TRBJ2-3 provide the parts outside the CDR3, is EAGVAQSPRYKIIEKRQSVAFWCNPISGHATLYWYQQILGQGPKLLIQFQNNGVVDDSQLPKDRFSAERLKGVDSTLKIQPAKLEDSAVYLCASSLGLRSTDTQYFGPGTRLTVL.

This clonotype was observed at least ten times. This rearrangement joins TRBV20-1 to TRBJ1-2; D not resolved. CDR1 and CDR2 (germline): DFQATT, SNEGSKA (reference sequence). V gave up 7 bases and J gave up 5 bases, with 14 bases separating them. This CDR3 comprises 12 residues. The CDR3 spells CSVYFSLYGYTF. The CDR3 DNA reads as TGCAGTGTGTACTTCAGCCTATATGGCTACACCTTC.

This clonotype showed up many times. The chain is built from TRBV7-2 and TRBJ1-2; D may be TRBD1 (5 bases). V was trimmed by 5 bases and J by 4 bases, leaving 11 bases between them. This CDR3 has 13 amino acids. Germline V gives CDR1 SGHTA, CDR2 FQGNSA. The CDR3 DNA reads as TGTGCCAGCAGCACGGACATCAGCTATGGCTACACCTTC. Protein product: CASSTDISYGYTF.

This clonotype was counted ten times or more. This sequence joins TRBV5-1 and TRBJ2-7; no clear D gene. CDR1 is SGHRS, CDR2 YFSETQ, per germline. V lost 1 base and J lost 0, with 8 bases in between. The CDR3 loop spans 14 amino acids. DNA of the CDR3: TGCGCCAGCAGCTTGCAAGCCTACTCCTACGAGCAGTACTTC. It specifies CASSLQAYSYEQYF.

This clonotype was detected many times. The chain employs TRBV9 and TRBJ2-4; a possible D gene is TRBD2 (6 bases). V was trimmed by 3 bases and J by 0 bases, leaving 7 bases between them. Looked up from germline, CDR1 is SGDLS and CDR2 is YYNGEE. The CDR3 runs 14 residues. CDR3 coding DNA: TGTGCCAGCAGCGCGGGACTAGCCAAAAACATTCAGTACTTC. Translating gives CASSAGLAKNIQYF.

This clonotype was detected ten times or more. The chain carries TRBV24-1 and TRBJ2-7; D is undetermined. The CDR3 contains 13 residues. The V end lost 4 bases, the J end lost 1 base, and 7 bases lay between the germline ends. CDR1 and CDR2 from the germline V gene are KGHDR and SFDVKD. The CDR3 spells CATSDHGSYEQYF. The CDR3 nucleotides read TGTGCCACCAGTGACCACGGATCCTACGAGCAGTACTTC.

With respect to this clonotype: Just one base apart from a much larger clone, this may be a read error. The V gene is TRBV2, the J gene TRBJ2-5; 11 bases line up with TRBD1. Germline CDR1 and CDR2: SNHLY and FYNNEI. CDR3 length: 15 amino acids. CDR3 nucleotide sequence: TGTGCCAGCTGCCCGGACAGGGGGCCGGGAGAGACCCGGTACTTC. Its protein product is CASCPDRGPGETRYF.

This clonotype was seen repeatedly, ten times or more. This sequence joins TRBV5-1 and TRBJ2-1; D may correspond to TRBD1 or TRBD2 (6 bases each). The germline gives CDR1 SGHRS, CDR2 YFSETQ. The CDR3 has 19 residues. V shed 0 bases and J shed 2 bases, with 21 bases lying between them. In DNA form, the CDR3 reads TGCGCCAGCAGCTTGGTCTCTTTTGGGGCAAGGGGGGCCTACAATGAGCAGTTCTTC. Its translation: CASSLVSFGARGAYNEQFF.

A single count supports this clonotype. Compared with germline, one end of the junction differs, possibly owing to a read error. The V and J genes are TRBV7-9 and TRBJ1-1; D gene uncertain. CDR3 size: 13 residues. The germline V gene encodes CDR1 SEHNR and CDR2 FQNEAQ (reference sequence). The CDR3 DNA reads TGTGCCAGCAGCCCTCTAGGTAGGACTGAACCTTTCTTT. This encodes CASSPLGRTEPFF.

This clonotype was picked up many times. A read error may be the cause here, since a much bigger clone is one base away. The V gene is TRBV9, the J gene TRBJ2-7; 7 positions agree with TRBD1. Germline CDR1 reads SGDLS; CDR2 reads YYNGEE. V was pared by 3 bases and J by 3 bases, with 3 bases of the junction left unmatched. CDR3 length: 13 amino acids. CDR3 region: CASSGAGGYEQYF. The DNA of the CDR3 is TGTGCCAGCAGCGGGGCAGGGGGCTACGAGCAGTACTTC.

This clonotype has more than one count but fewer than ten. Possible read error: a much larger clone is one base away. The chain has TRBV27 and TRBJ2-1, with D maybe TRBD2 (6 bases). Germline V gene lookup returns CDR1 MNHEY and CDR2 SMNVEV (reference sequence). The CDR3 consists of 14 residues. Trimming removed 8 bases from V and 9 bases from J, with 20 bases in between. CDR3 sequence reads: CASSGSVVGSEQFF. The CDR3 DNA reads TGTGCCAGCTCCGGGAGCGTAGTAGGCAGTGAGCAGTTCTTC.

With regard to this clonotype: One end of the junction fails to match germline, which may point to a read error. This chain uses TRBV11-3 with TRBJ2-7, with TRBD2 matching 10 bases. The germline V gene encodes CDR1 SGHNT and CDR2 YENEEA. The CDR3 runs to 20 residues. DNA for the CDR3: TGTGCCAGCAGCTCGTCCTCAGGACCAGCGGGAGGGCCCGCGCCCTACGGGCAGTACTTC. Translating it yields CASSSSSGPAGGPAPYGQYF.

There are many counts of this clonotype. The chain uses TRBV30 and TRBJ1-3; D not certain. Per the germline V gene, CDR1 is GTSNPN and CDR2 is SVGIG (reference sequence). The CDR3 is made up of 15 amino acids. Trimming shortened V by 1 base and J by 0 bases, and 10 bases separated the two germline ends. The CDR3 DNA follows: TGTGCCTGGAGTGATCTCGGACTCTCTGGAAACACCATATATTTT. Residues: CAWSDLGLSGNTIYF.

Remarks on this clonotype: Compared with germline, one end of the junction differs, possibly owing to a read error. This chain connects TRBV5-1 to TRBJ1-3; the D is unclear. The germline CDR1 and CDR2 sequences are SGHRS and YFSETQ. The CDR3 sequence is 15 residues long. The CDR3 DNA reads as TGCGCCAGCAGCATGCCTGCCCTCTCTGGAAGCACCATATATTTT. Protein: CASSMPALSGSTIYF.

Written as DNA, the CDR3 is TGTGCCAGCAGCTTTCGTCCGACCACCGGGGAGCTGTTTTTT. Protein sequence: CASSFRPTTGELFF. V is TRBV5-5 and J is TRBJ2-2; D is unresolved. The CDR3 is made up of 14 amino acids. Germline lookup yields CDR1 SGHKS and CDR2 YYEKEE (reference sequence). V lost 2 bases, J lost 4 bases, and 9 bases lay in between.

Comments on this clonotype: Just one base apart from a much larger clone, this may be a read error. CDR3 coding DNA: TGTGCCAGCAGCTTAGCGTACAGGGCAGATACGCAGTATTTT. This gives the protein CASSLAYRADTQYF. The chain joins TRBV11-2 to TRBJ2-3, with D tentatively TRBD1 (6 bases). The CDR3 spans 14 residues. With 1 base removed from V and 4 bases from J, the gap between germline ends came to 9 bases. From germline, CDR1 is SGHAT and CDR2 FQNNGV.

This clonotype was counted ten times or more. The chain carries TRBV12-3 or TRBV12-4 and TRBJ1-4, with D possibly matching TRBD1 (5 bases). The CDR3 has 12 amino acids. V was clipped by 4 bases and J by 12 bases, with 12 bases between them. The CDR3 sequence: CASSSGGGELFF. In DNA form, the CDR3 reads TGTGCCAGCAGTTCGGGCGGGGGGGAACTGTTTTTT.

This clonotype was picked up many times. The V gene is TRBV5-1, the J gene TRBJ1-1; 7 positions match TRBD1. V lost 5 bases and J lost 6; bases outside the gene matches: 4. The CDR3 contains 12 residues. Germline lookup yields CDR1 SGHRS and CDR2 YFSETQ. The CDR3 DNA is TGCGCCAGCAGTCGAGACAGGGCTGAAGCTTTCTTT. Its protein product is CASSRDRAEAFF.

Only a few counts were recorded for this clonotype. The rearrangement links TRBV6-1 to TRBJ2-3, with D tentatively TRBD2 (6 bases). V gave up 5 bases and J gave up 4 bases, with 19 bases separating them. Per germline, CDR1 MNHNS and CDR2 SASEGT. The CDR3 is 16 residues long. The CDR3 sequence: CASSPARRAGSDTQYF. As DNA, the CDR3 is TGTGCCAGCAGTCCAGCGAGGAGGGCCGGGTCAGATACGCAGTATTTT.

In its sample, this clonotype was seen many times. The chain links TRBV9 to TRBJ1-5; tentatively, D is TRBD1 (6 bases). This CDR3 spans 14 amino acids. The germline V and J ends were trimmed by 7 bases and 5 bases, with 16 bases remaining between them. In germline, CDR1 is SGDLS, CDR2 YYNGEE. CDR3 in DNA: TGTGCCAGCTCTCCAGGGGATCCGGATCAGCCCCAGCATTTT. Translation: CASSPGDPDQPQHF.

In its sample, this clonotype was seen many times. V usage is TRBV27 and J usage is TRBJ2-7, with TRBD2 matching over 13 bases. Germline V gene data show CDR1 as MNHEY and CDR2 as SMNVEV (reference sequence). After removal of 8 bases from V and 0 bases from J, the junction contained 4 bases not matched to a gene. The CDR3 covers 15 residues. The CDR3 region has the DNA TGTGCCAGCTCCCGACTAGCGGGAGGCTCCTACGAGCAGTACTTC. Protein sequence: CASSRLAGGSYEQYF.

This clonotype was counted at least ten times. The V and J genes are TRBV11-3 and TRBJ1-2; D gene ambiguous. V was trimmed by 5 bases and J by 5 bases, leaving 12 bases between them. The germline V gene encodes CDR1 SGHNT and CDR2 YENEEA. The CDR3 loop spans 13 amino acids. The CDR3 loop reads CASSIVTNYGYTF. The CDR3 coding sequence is TGTGCCAGCAGCATAGTCACGAATTATGGCTACACCTTC.